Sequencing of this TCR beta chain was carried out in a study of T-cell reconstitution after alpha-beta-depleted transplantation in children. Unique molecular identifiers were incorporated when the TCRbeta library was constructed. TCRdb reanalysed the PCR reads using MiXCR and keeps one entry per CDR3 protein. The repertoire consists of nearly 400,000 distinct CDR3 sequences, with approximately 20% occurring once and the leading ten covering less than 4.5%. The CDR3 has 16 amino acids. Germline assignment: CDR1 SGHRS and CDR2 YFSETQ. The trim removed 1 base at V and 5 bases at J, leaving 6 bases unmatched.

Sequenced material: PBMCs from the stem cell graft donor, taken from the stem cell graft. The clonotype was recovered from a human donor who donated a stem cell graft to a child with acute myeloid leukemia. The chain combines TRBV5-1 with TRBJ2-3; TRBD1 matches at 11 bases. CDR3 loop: CASSLLGQGARDTQYF. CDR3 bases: TGCGCCAGCAGCTTGCTTGGACAGGGGGCACGAGATACGCAGTATTTT.